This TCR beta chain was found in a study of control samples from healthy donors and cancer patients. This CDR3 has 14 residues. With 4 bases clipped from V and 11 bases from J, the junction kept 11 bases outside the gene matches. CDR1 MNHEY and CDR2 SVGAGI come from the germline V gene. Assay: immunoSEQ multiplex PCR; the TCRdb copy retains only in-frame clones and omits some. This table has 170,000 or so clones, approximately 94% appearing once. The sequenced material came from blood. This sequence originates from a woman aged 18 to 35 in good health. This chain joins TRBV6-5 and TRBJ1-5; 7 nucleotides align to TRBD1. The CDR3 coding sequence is TGTGCCAGCAGTTTCGGCCTTGACAGGGCGTCCCAGCATTTT. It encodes CASSFGLDRASQHF.